These 12 T cell receptor beta chains originate from one sample sequenced in a study of cytomegalovirus exposure and HLA in healthy donors. The PCR was carried out with 60 Vbeta primers and 13 Jbeta primers. Data came from immunoSEQ multiplex PCR; TCRdb stores just in-frame clones and leaves some out. The sample holds 160,000 or so clones, approximately 80% seen once. Source material: PBMCs. The origin of the receptors is a man younger than 40 in good health and CMV-seropositive.

A single count supports this clone. This rearrangement joins TRBV5-1 to TRBJ2-3, with TRBD2 as a possible D gene (6 bases). The CDR3 consists of 15 residues. V lost 1 base and J 3 bases, leaving 12 bases between the germline ends. Germline CDR1 and CDR2: SGHRS and YFSETQ. The CDR3 DNA is TGCGCCAGCAGCTTGACTAGCCGGGGGACAGATACGCAGTATTTT. As protein: CASSLTSRGTDTQYF.

Concerning this clone itself: Germline and junction disagree at one end, which may indicate a read error. The chain combines TRBV2 with TRBJ2-7, with D possibly being TRBD1 (5 bases). The CDR3 covers 9 residues. Germline assignment: CDR1 SNHLY and CDR2 FYNNEI. The chain's CDR3 is CASSRQSRF. Here the CDR3 DNA reads TGTGCCAGCAGTCGACAGTCCCGCTTC.

The gene calls are TRBV6-5 and TRBJ2-5; D perhaps matches TRBD1 (5 bases). Germline V CDR1 and CDR2: MNHEY, SVGAGI. The V end lost 6 bases, the J end lost 5 bases, and 16 bases lay between the germline ends. CDR3 length: 14 amino acids. CDR3 in amino acids: CASRRGHPWETQYF. For the CDR3, the DNA is TGTGCCAGCAGACGCGGACACCCCTGGGAGACCCAGTACTTC.

The genes are TRBV5-4 and TRBJ1-6; D remains ambiguous. CDR3 length: 15 amino acids. Germline CDR1 is SGHNT and CDR2 is YYREEE (reference sequence). V was trimmed by 4 bases and J by 9 bases, leaving 17 bases between them. CDR3 coding DNA: TGTGCCAGCAGCACTCCGAAGGAGCGGGGTTCACCCCTCCACTTT. It yields the protein CASSTPKERGSPLHF.

This CDR3 reads CASSLFGTEKETQYF. For the CDR3, the DNA is TGTGCCAGCAGCTTATTCGGGACAGAAAAAGAGACCCAGTACTTC. This rearrangement joins TRBV7-9 to TRBJ2-5; TRBD1 aligns across 7 bases. This CDR3 has 15 residues. Germline lookup yields CDR1 SEHNR and CDR2 FQNEAQ (reference sequence). Unmatched junction bases numbered 6, after V lost 2 bases and J lost 3 bases.

This clone was counted once. The chain employs TRBV2 and TRBJ2-5; 10 nucleotides line up with TRBD1. There are 14 residues in the CDR3. Germline CDR1 SNHLY, CDR2 FYNNEI. After removal of 3 bases from V and 5 bases from J, the junction contained 3 bases not matched to a gene. CDR3 bases: TGTGCCAGCAGTGAGACAGGGGGCGAGGAGACCCAGTACTTC. This encodes CASSETGGEETQYF.

This chain uses TRBV27 with TRBJ2-2, with 8 nucleotides matching TRBD2. The germline gives CDR1 MNHEY, CDR2 SMNVEV (reference sequence). This CDR3 contains 18 residues. After removal of 2 bases from V and 4 bases from J, the junction contained 12 bases not matched to a gene. The CDR3 region is CASSLGALAGGPTGELFF. Here the CDR3 DNA reads TGTGCCAGCAGTTTAGGGGCTTTGGCGGGGGGACCCACCGGGGAGCTGTTTTTT.

The V gene is TRBV5-4, the J gene TRBJ2-7; 7 bases agree with TRBD1. Germline loops: CDR1 SGHNT, CDR2 YYREEE (reference sequence). V trimming: 0 bases; J trimming: 3 bases; junction bases outside the gene matches: 6. This CDR3 contains 15 residues. CDR3 sequence: CASSLAEDRVYEQYF. The CDR3 region has the DNA TGTGCCAGCAGCTTGGCCGAAGACAGGGTCTACGAGCAGTACTTC.

This rearrangement joins TRBV28 to TRBJ2-6, with D perhaps TRBD1 (5 bases). Per the germline V gene, CDR1 is MDHEN and CDR2 is SYDVKM. This CDR3 comprises 17 residues. V lost 1 base and J lost 0, with 10 bases in between. The CDR3 loop is CASSLSTGNSGANVLTF. CDR3 DNA sequence: TGTGCCAGCAGTTTATCCACAGGAAACTCTGGGGCCAACGTCCTGACTTTC.

The V gene is TRBV19, the J gene TRBJ1-1; TRBD1 aligns across 9 bases. The germline CDR1 and CDR2 sequences are LNHDA and SQIVND (reference sequence). This CDR3 contains 13 residues. The ends lost 9 bases at V and 4 bases at J; junction bases unmatched: 6. Here the CDR3 DNA reads TGTGCCAGCTCACCGACAGGGGGCACTGAAGCTTTCTTT. Translating gives CASSPTGGTEAFF. Combining the CDR3 with reference TRBV19 and TRBJ1-1 gives the whole variable domain DGGITQSPKYLFRKEGQNVTLSCEQNLNHDAMYWYRQDPGQGLRLIYYSQIVNDFQKGDIAEGYSVSREKKESFPLTVTSAQKNPTAFYLCASSPTGGTEAFFGQGTRLTVV.

The chain carries TRBV7-9 and TRBJ1-1; TRBD1 might be the D (5 bases). V lost 5 bases to trimming and J lost 4 bases, with 17 bases between them. The germline V gene has CDR1 SEHNR and CDR2 FQNEAQ (reference sequence). The CDR3 spans 15 residues. The CDR3 region is CASSPRVGRGTEAFF. The CDR3 DNA reads as TGTGCCAGCAGCCCCAGGGTGGGGCGCGGCACTGAAGCTTTCTTT. The whole variable domain, filled in from reference TRBV7-9 and TRBJ1-1, reads DTGVSQNPRHKITKRGQNVTFRCDPISEHNRLYWYRQTLGQGPEFLTYFQNEAQLEKSRLLSDRFSAERPKGSFSTLEIQRTEQGDSAMYLCASSPRVGRGTEAFFGQGTRLTVV.

The chain is built from TRBV30 and TRBJ2-6, with D uncertain. The CDR3 length is 14 residues. The germline CDR1 and CDR2 sequences are GTSNPN and SVGIG (reference sequence). The V end lost 3 bases, the J end lost 4 bases, and 10 bases lay between the germline ends. The CDR3 here is CAWREFLGANVLTF. Written as DNA, the CDR3 is TGTGCCTGGAGGGAGTTTCTGGGGGCCAACGTCCTGACTTTC. Combining the CDR3 with reference TRBV30 and TRBJ2-6 gives the whole variable domain SQTIHQWPATLVQPVGSPLSLECTVEGTSNPNLYWYRQAAGRGLQLLFYSVGIGQISSEVPQNLSASRPQDRQFILSSKKLLLSDSGFYLCAWREFLGANVLTFGAGSRLTVL.